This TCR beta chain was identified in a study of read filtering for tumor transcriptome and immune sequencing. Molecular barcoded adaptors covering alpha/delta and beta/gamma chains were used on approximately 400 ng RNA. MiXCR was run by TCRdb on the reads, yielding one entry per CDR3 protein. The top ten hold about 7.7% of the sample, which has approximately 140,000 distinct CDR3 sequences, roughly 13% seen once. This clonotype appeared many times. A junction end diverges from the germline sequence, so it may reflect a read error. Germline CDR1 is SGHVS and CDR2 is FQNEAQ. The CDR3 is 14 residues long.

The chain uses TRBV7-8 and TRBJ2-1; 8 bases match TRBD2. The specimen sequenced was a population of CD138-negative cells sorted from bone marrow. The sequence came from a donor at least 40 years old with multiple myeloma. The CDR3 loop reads CASSVAGRYNEQFF. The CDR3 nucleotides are TGTGCCAGCAGCGTAGCGGGGCGATACAATGAGCAGTTCTTC.